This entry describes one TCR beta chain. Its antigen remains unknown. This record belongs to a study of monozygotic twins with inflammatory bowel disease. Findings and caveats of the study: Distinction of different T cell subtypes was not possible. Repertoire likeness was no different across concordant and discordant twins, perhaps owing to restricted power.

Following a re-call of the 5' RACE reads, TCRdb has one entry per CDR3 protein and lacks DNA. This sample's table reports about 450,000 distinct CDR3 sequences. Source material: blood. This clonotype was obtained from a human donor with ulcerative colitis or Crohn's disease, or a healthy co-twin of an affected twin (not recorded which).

This chain's CDR3 is CSVEGGQPNTGELFF. This sequence joins TRBV29-1 and TRBJ2-2; the TCRdb D gene call, TRBD2, has no DNA to confirm it. The germline gives CDR1 SQVTM, CDR2 ANQGSEA. The CDR3 sequence is 15 residues long.